The present entry profiles one T cell receptor (beta chain) with its context. The data derive from a study of beta chain features in type 1 diabetes. The isolated RNA, all of it, was reverse transcribed, so expressed TCRB transcripts were what got sequenced. The assay was immunoSEQ multiplex PCR, and TCRdb's table has in-frame clones only and misses some. The sample consists of around 400,000 clones, around 15% of them appearing once. Trimming shortened V by 5 bases and J by 4 bases, and 14 bases separated the two germline ends. Germline lookup yields CDR1 MDHEN and CDR2 SYDVKM. The CDR3 loop spans 15 amino acids.

The sequence derives from a woman between 18 and 29 years old in good health. Input material: naive CD4+ T cells from blood. The rearrangement links TRBV28 to TRBJ2-2; D is perhaps TRBD2 (5 bases). The CDR3 DNA is TGTGCCAGCAGTCCGATAGGGAGATCCACCGGGGAGCTGTTTTTT. Protein sequence: CASSPIGRSTGELFF.